Below are 27 T cell receptor beta chains sequenced from a single sample in a study of identical twins. One entry per CDR3 protein results from TCRdb running MiXCR on the 5' RACE reads. The data show more than 600,000 distinct CDR3 sequences, 15% to 20% seen once. This sample also belongs to another study, concerning T cells expressing NK-cell markers.

Material for sequencing was PBMCs. The receptors were gathered from a woman younger than 30 in good health.

The chain carries TRBV6-5 and TRBJ2-3, with 14 positions matching TRBD2. The germline V gene encodes CDR1 MNHEY and CDR2 SVGAGI. The CDR3 length is 17 residues. Trimming removed 3 bases from V and 5 bases from J; junction bases left unmatched: 7. CDR3 coding DNA: TGTGCCAGCAGTTATTCGACTAGCGGGGGGGGAAGAGATACGCAGTATTTT. It encodes CASSYSTSGGGRDTQYF.

In this sample, this clonotype turned up a few times. V is TRBV7-9 and J is TRBJ1-1, with D unresolved. V was cut by 2 bases and J by 1 base, with 11 bases left in between. Germline lookup yields CDR1 SEHNR and CDR2 FQNEAQ (reference sequence). This CDR3 is built from 15 residues. The CDR3 bases are TGTGCCAGCAGCTTATTCGGGGTGGGGAACACTGAAGCTTTCTTT. Residues: CASSLFGVGNTEAFF. Full variable domain (rest looked up from reference TRBV7-9 and TRBJ1-1): DTGVSQNPRHKITKRGQNVTFRCDPISEHNRLYWYRQTLGQGPEFLTYFQNEAQLEKSRLLSDRFSAERPKGSFSTLEIQRTEQGDSAMYLCASSLFGVGNTEAFFGQGTRLTVV.

V and J are TRBV12-5 and TRBJ2-3, with 8 positions matching TRBD2. The CDR3 extends over 12 amino acids. Per the germline V gene, CDR1 is LGHNT and CDR2 is FRNRAP. The V and J ends lost 10 bases and 5 bases, in that order; junction bases with no gene match: 5. CDR3 protein: CATVAGRDTQYF. The CDR3 coding sequence is TGTGCTACTGTAGCGGGGCGAGATACGCAGTATTTT.

This chain joins TRBV7-6 and TRBJ2-7; the D gene is possibly TRBD1 (6 bases). Trimming removed 7 bases at V and 2 bases at J, with 15 bases between. Germline assignment: CDR1 SGHVS and CDR2 FNYEAQ. The length of the CDR3 is 14 residues. The DNA for the CDR3 is TGTGCCAGCACCAAAGAGGGGGACGCCTACGAGCAGTACTTC. Its protein is CASTKEGDAYEQYF.

V is TRBV7-8 and J is TRBJ2-7; D is ambiguous. The CDR3 covers 15 residues. Between the trimmed V and J ends, which lost 2 bases and 9 bases, there was a span of 20 bases. The germline CDR1 and CDR2 sequences are SGHVS and FQNEAQ. The CDR3 DNA sequence: TGTGCCAGCAGCTTAAGTACTACCTTGAATACGAGGCAGTACTTC. The encoded protein is CASSLSTTLNTRQYF.

This clonotype was detected a few times. The chain employs TRBV7-9 and TRBJ2-2; D gene unclear. V was shortened by 5 bases and J by 0 bases, with 16 bases between the two germline ends. CDR1 SEHNR and CDR2 FQNEAQ come from the germline V gene (reference sequence). The CDR3 sequence is 17 residues long. The CDR3 region has the DNA TGTGCCAGCAGCCCGAGATCAGCGCAACCGAACACCGGGGAGCTGTTTTTT. It translates to CASSPRSAQPNTGELFF.

This chain links TRBV7-9 with TRBJ2-7; D ambiguous. The germline CDR1 and CDR2 sequences are SEHNR and FQNEAQ (reference sequence). V shed 1 base and J shed 3 bases, with 19 bases lying between them. This CDR3 contains 17 residues. DNA of the CDR3: TGTGCCAGCAGCTTAGGTTCGAATAACCCGATGATCTACGAGCAGTACTTC. This translates into CASSLGSNNPMIYEQYF.

This clonotype has a handful of counts. This chain joins TRBV6-2 or TRBV6-3 and TRBJ2-1; TRBD2 aligns across 9 bases. The CDR3 totals 18 residues. The trim removed 1 base at V and 1 base at J, leaving 8 bases unmatched. The germline V gene has CDR1 MNHEY and CDR2 SVGEGT. CDR3 DNA: TGTGCCAGCAGTTACTTTCTAGAGCGGGGGGTTTCCTACAATGAGCAGTTCTTC. Translating gives CASSYFLERGVSYNEQFF.

The chain carries TRBV20-1 and TRBJ2-4, with 10 bases lining up with TRBD1. From germline, CDR1 is DFQATT and CDR2 SNEGSKA (reference sequence). This CDR3 comprises 14 residues. V was clipped by 6 bases and J by 6 bases; unmatched bases: 8. The CDR3 sequence is CSAHRQGALNIQYF. The CDR3 DNA is TGCAGTGCGCACCGACAGGGGGCATTAAACATTCAGTACTTC.

This clonotype was recorded a few times. V usage is TRBV14 and J usage is TRBJ1-3; D unclear. CDR3 length: 13 residues. Germline V gene sequence: CDR1 SGHDN, CDR2 FVKESK. V gave up 9 bases and J gave up 0 bases, with 9 bases separating them. In nucleotides, the CDR3 is TGTGCCAGTGCCGTTTTCTCTGGAAACACCATATATTTT. It specifies CASAVFSGNTIYF.

This clonotype was detected only a few times. The chain combines TRBV3-1 with TRBJ2-1, with 8 bases fitting TRBD2. Trimming cost V 1 base and J 4 bases; bases outside gene matches: 3. The CDR3 has 15 residues. Germline loops: CDR1 LGHDT, CDR2 YNNKEL (reference sequence). DNA for the CDR3: TGTGCCAGCAGCCAAGTCAAGCGGGGGTACAATGAGCAGTTCTTC. As protein: CASSQVKRGYNEQFF.

This clonotype has only a few counts. The CDR3 loop is CASSVDRSGEQYF. CDR3 nucleotide sequence: TGTGCCAGCAGCGTGGACAGGTCGGGCGAGCAGTACTTC. The chain is built from TRBV7-3 and TRBJ2-7; the match to TRBD1 covers 7 bases. Germline values: CDR1 SGHTA, CDR2 FQGTGA. With 5 bases clipped from V and 6 bases from J, the junction kept 7 bases outside the gene matches. The CDR3 is 13 residues long.

This clonotype has more than one count but fewer than ten. The chain carries TRBV20-1 and TRBJ2-2, with a weak D call TRBD1 (6 bases). Trimming cost V 7 bases and J 5 bases, with 14 bases left between them. CDR1 and CDR2 (germline): DFQATT, SNEGSKA (reference sequence). The CDR3 contains 13 residues. In DNA, the CDR3 is TGCAGTGTAACAGGGAAGGGAACCGGGGAGCTGTTTTTT. Translation: CSVTGKGTGELFF.

The chain has TRBV15 and TRBJ1-4; the D gene is possibly TRBD1 (6 bases). The CDR3 totals 12 residues. Germline CDR1 and CDR2: LNHNV and YYDKDF (reference sequence). V was clipped by 5 bases and J by 8 bases, with 9 bases between them. CDR3 sequence reads: CATSAGTEKLFF. DNA of the CDR3: TGTGCCACCAGCGCCGGGACAGAAAAACTGTTTTTT.

The chain recombines TRBV20-1 with TRBJ2-3; 13 nucleotides agree with TRBD2. Germline assignment: CDR1 DFQATT and CDR2 SNEGSKA (reference sequence). V was clipped by 5 bases and J by 2 bases; unmatched bases: 1. The CDR3 runs to 14 residues. Written as DNA, the CDR3 is TGCAGTGCTGGGACTAGCGGGGTCACAGATACGCAGTATTTT. It codes for CSAGTSGVTDTQYF.

This clonotype was observed a few times. This rearrangement joins TRBV7-2 to TRBJ2-3, with D tentatively TRBD1 (5 bases). The germline V gene encodes CDR1 SGHTA and CDR2 FQGNSA. The CDR3 spans 14 residues. Between the trimmed V and J ends, which lost 8 bases and 2 bases, there was a span of 14 bases. In DNA, the CDR3 is TGTGCCAGCGCCCTAGGACACCTCACAGATACGCAGTATTTT. Residues: CASALGHLTDTQYF.

This clonotype has just one count. This chain connects TRBV4-3 to TRBJ2-7; D may be TRBD1 (5 bases). The V and J ends lost 4 bases and 2 bases respectively, with 15 bases between them. CDR3 length equals 15 residues. Germline CDR1 LGHNA, CDR2 YSLEER. The CDR3 DNA reads as TGCGCCAGCAGCCGAGACCGCGGACAAACCTACGAGCAGTACTTC. This translates into CASSRDRGQTYEQYF.

The J gene is TRBJ2-3, the V gene TRBV6-5; 10 positions match TRBD2. This CDR3 is built from 16 residues. CDR1 and CDR2 (germline): MNHEY, SVGAGI. The V segment lost 2 bases and the J segment 2 bases; nucleotides outside the gene matches: 4. The CDR3, as DNA: TGTGCCAGCAGTTACATTGGACTAGCGGTCACAGATACGCAGTATTTT. Protein sequence: CASSYIGLAVTDTQYF.

This clonotype was observed a handful of times. The rearrangement joins TRBV7-2 to TRBJ2-1; 7 bases agree with TRBD1. Germline V gene sequence: CDR1 SGHTA, CDR2 FQGNSA. There are 16 residues in the CDR3. V trimming: 5 bases; J trimming: 4 bases; junction bases outside the gene matches: 11. CDR3 coding DNA: TGTGCCAGCAGCACCACGACAGGGTTGGGGTACAATGAGCAGTTCTTC. Translation gives CASSTTTGLGYNEQFF.

The J gene is TRBJ2-5, the V gene TRBV4-3; D not resolved. The CDR3 spans 13 residues. Trimming cost V 0 bases and J 13 bases, with 15 bases left between them. The germline gives CDR1 LGHNA, CDR2 YSLEER. The CDR3 loop is CASSQDLESGAYF. The CDR3 DNA is TGCGCCAGCAGCCAAGATCTGGAGTCAGGAGCGTACTTC.

This clonotype was seen more than once but under ten times. The chain links TRBV27 to TRBJ2-3; D is undetermined. CDR1 and CDR2 from the germline V gene are MNHEY and SMNVEV (reference sequence). The CDR3 length is 14 residues. V was shortened by 0 bases and J by 1 base, with 5 bases between the two germline ends. The CDR3 nucleotides read TGTGCCAGCAGTTTATCCCGCCGCACAGATACGCAGTATTTT. Translated: CASSLSRRTDTQYF.

The V gene is TRBV6-5, the J gene TRBJ2-3; no definite D call. Trimming pared 2 bases from V and 0 bases from J, leaving 9 bases between. Germline lookup yields CDR1 MNHEY and CDR2 SVGAGI. This CDR3 is built from 15 residues. CDR3 loop: CASSYPLTSTDTQYF. DNA for the CDR3: TGTGCCAGCAGTTACCCCCTAACTAGCACAGATACGCAGTATTTT.

In DNA, the CDR3 is TGTGCCAGCAGTGGGGCTCCCGGGACTTCGAATTACAATGAGCAGTTCTTC. Translated, it gives CASSGAPGTSNYNEQFF. The chain carries TRBV25-1 and TRBJ2-1; D may be TRBD2 (6 bases). V lost 4 bases and J 4 bases, leaving 20 bases between the germline ends. CDR1 and CDR2 (germline): MGHDK, SYGVNS. The CDR3 contains 17 residues. Variable domain in full (rest from reference TRBV25-1 and TRBJ2-1): EADIYQTPRYLVIGTGKKITLECSQTMGHDKMYWYQQDPGMELHLIHYSYGVNSTEKGDLSSESTVSRIRTEHFPLTLESARPSHTSQYLCASSGAPGTSNYNEQFFGPGTRLTVL.

This clonotype has only a few counts. The V call is TRBV4-2, the J call TRBJ1-1; D gene unclear. The V end was cut by 4 bases, the J end by 8 bases, with 17 bases between. Germline V CDR1 and CDR2: LGHNA, YNFKEQ. CDR3 length: 14 residues. Written as DNA, the CDR3 is TGTGCCAGCAGCCCCCCTAGAGCGTCAGAGGAAGCTTTCTTT. Its translation: CASSPPRASEEAFF.

The rearrangement uses TRBV24-1 and TRBJ2-1; the D is unclear. This CDR3 contains 15 residues. V was cut by 10 bases and J by 0 bases, with 15 bases left in between. Germline V lookup: CDR1 KGHDR, CDR2 SFDVKD. The CDR3 DNA is TGTGCCACGGAAAGTGGAGATATCTCCTACAATGAGCAGTTCTTC. Translated, it gives CATESGDISYNEQFF.

CDR3 sequence: CASAVTSGAPGELFF. The DNA for the CDR3 is TGCGCCAGCGCGGTGACTTCGGGAGCGCCCGGGGAGCTGTTTTTT. The V call is TRBV4-3, the J call TRBJ2-2; maybe TRBD2 (6 bases). Germline-derived CDR1 and CDR2 are LGHNA and YSLEER. V was pared by 8 bases and J by 6 bases, with 19 bases between. The CDR3 loop spans 15 amino acids.

This clonotype is a singleton in its sample. The rearrangement joins TRBV9 to TRBJ1-2, with D maybe TRBD1 (6 bases). The CDR3 has 15 amino acids. The germline V gene encodes CDR1 SGDLS and CDR2 YYNGEE. Trimming took off 0 bases at V and 6 bases at J, with 15 bases between the two ends. The CDR3 sequence is CASSVDPGAMDGYTF. DNA for the CDR3: TGTGCCAGCAGCGTAGATCCGGGGGCGATGGATGGCTACACCTTC. The full variable domain, rest sourced from reference TRBV9 and TRBJ1-2, is DSGVTQTPKHLITATGQRVTLRCSPRSGDLSVYWYQQSLDQGLQFLIQYYNGEERAKGNILERFSAQQFPDLHSELNLSSLELGDSALYFCASSVDPGAMDGYTFGSGTRLTVV.